The clone carrying this TCR beta chain was detected many times. Its specificity is unknown. The V gene lost 9 bases and the J gene lost 4 bases, with 10 bases spanning the gap. The CDR3 sequence is 11 residues long. Germline lookup yields CDR1 SNHLY and CDR2 FYNNEI. The data stem from a study of T cells in Graves' hyperthyroidism and ophthalmopathy. General study findings and limits: A model using 13 V-J features told ophthalmopathy apart from stable hyperthyroidism. In blood, most of the thyroid clonotypes expanded above 0.001 were also present.

Criteria for exclusion of patients were uncontrolled infection, other autoimmune disease, pregnancy or lactation. PBMCs were derived from roughly 10 ml fresh peripheral blood. RNA transcripts served as the template for amplifying TCR beta CDR3 regions. The HTBI primer set drove a first-round RT-PCR of the TCR CDR3. TCRdb independently ran MiXCR on the multiplex PCR reads; one entry per CDR3 protein. The top ten clones hold around a third of a sample with 350,000 or so distinct CDR3 sequences, about 18% of them seen once. This clonotype was obtained from a woman younger than 45 with Graves' hyperthyroidism that later progressed to Graves' ophthalmopathy. Sequencing was performed on blood. This chain connects TRBV2 to TRBJ2-7; weak D call: TRBD2 (6 bases). CDR3 bases: TGTGCCAGTGGGGGGAGATACGAGCAGTACTTC. Amino acid sequence: CASGGRYEQYF.